A selection of T cell receptor beta chains follows, all from one sample in a study of T cell responses to AZD1222 COVID-19 vaccine. Sequencing was performed with immunoSEQ multiplex PCR; in TCRdb, only in-frame clones are kept and a portion is missing. The table includes more than 85,000 clones, roughly 89% detected once. The sample in question was peripheral blood, obtained on day 0 of AZD1222 vaccination. The receptors were sampled from an adult in good health. Both conserved end residues are part of each CDR3. Fields, in order: V gene, J gene, CDR3 length, CDR3 protein.

v_call: TRBV29-1; j_call: TRBJ1-2; cdr3_length: 13; cdr3_aa: CSVDRDRASGYTF
v_call: TRBV19; j_call: TRBJ2-1; cdr3_length: 14; cdr3_aa: CASSIGRPGNEQFF
v_call: TRBV28; j_call: TRBJ1-4; cdr3_length: 17; cdr3_aa: CASSLSGTLGTNEKLFF
v_call: TRBV7-8; j_call: TRBJ2-7; cdr3_length: 13; cdr3_aa: CASSLDLTYEQYF
v_call: TRBV4-3; j_call: TRBJ1-4; cdr3_length: 15; cdr3_aa: CASSQDVTSGEKLFF
v_call: TRBV10-3; j_call: TRBJ1-2; cdr3_length: 14; cdr3_aa: CAAQGTGFISGYTF
v_call: TRBV6-1; j_call: TRBJ2-2; cdr3_length: 16; cdr3_aa: CASSEISGGRIGELFF
v_call: TRBV6-6; j_call: TRBJ1-1; cdr3_length: 14; cdr3_aa: CASRTDYSRTEAFF
v_call: TRBV7-2; j_call: TRBJ1-5; cdr3_length: 15; cdr3_aa: CASSSQTGGNQPQHF
v_call: TRBV28; j_call: TRBJ2-1; cdr3_length: 15; cdr3_aa: CASSSPSGGDNEQFF
v_call: TRBV6-2/TRBV6-3; j_call: TRBJ1-5; cdr3_length: 12; cdr3_aa: CANSNANQPQHF
v_call: TRBV2; j_call: TRBJ2-7; cdr3_length: 15; cdr3_aa: CASRVGLAGPYEQYF
v_call: TRBV12-3/TRBV12-4; j_call: TRBJ1-5; cdr3_length: 12; cdr3_aa: CASSRNGQPQHF
v_call: TRBV19; j_call: TRBJ1-5; cdr3_length: 16; cdr3_aa: CASSISASVLNQPQHF
v_call: TRBV7-9; j_call: TRBJ2-1; cdr3_length: 16; cdr3_aa: CASSPAGGKTNNEQFF
v_call: TRBV7-9; j_call: TRBJ1-1; cdr3_length: 15; cdr3_aa: CASSLTPGQDTEAFF
v_call: TRBV7-2; j_call: TRBJ1-2; cdr3_length: 17; cdr3_aa: CASSRRATGTQFYGYTF
v_call: TRBV6-5; j_call: TRBJ1-1; cdr3_length: 14; cdr3_aa: CASSLGRLNTEAFF
v_call: TRBV4-3; j_call: TRBJ1-6; cdr3_length: 15; cdr3_aa: CASSQEVSYNSPLHF
v_call: TRBV6-5; j_call: TRBJ1-1; cdr3_length: 15; cdr3_aa: CASTKRDGVNTEAFF
v_call: TRBV6-2/TRBV6-3; j_call: TRBJ2-3; cdr3_length: 16; cdr3_aa: CASSYGGKHSTDTQYF
v_call: TRBV19; j_call: TRBJ1-1; cdr3_length: 16; cdr3_aa: CASSTAPGQGATEAFF
v_call: TRBV2; j_call: TRBJ2-1; cdr3_length: 14; cdr3_aa: CASPSGMAYNEQFF
v_call: TRBV7-3; j_call: TRBJ1-5; cdr3_length: 13; cdr3_aa: CASSLGPNQPQHF
v_call: TRBV15; j_call: TRBJ1-2; cdr3_length: 13; cdr3_aa: CATSRGQNYGYTF
v_call: TRBV10-3; j_call: TRBJ1-2; cdr3_length: 16; cdr3_aa: CAISESTRGQVFGYTF
v_call: TRBV6-6; j_call: TRBJ1-5; cdr3_length: 16; cdr3_aa: CASSSIQGDGNQPQHF
v_call: TRBV19; j_call: TRBJ1-5; cdr3_length: 14; cdr3_aa: CATSVRGHNQPQHF
v_call: TRBV3-1/TRBV3-2; j_call: TRBJ2-1; cdr3_length: 15; cdr3_aa: CASSQWLAGVNEQFF
v_call: TRBV19; j_call: TRBJ1-1; cdr3_length: 11; cdr3_aa: CASRANTEAFF
v_call: TRBV9; j_call: TRBJ1-2; cdr3_length: 14; cdr3_aa: CASSRGQGAGGYTF
v_call: TRBV6-2/TRBV6-3; j_call: TRBJ2-1; cdr3_length: 14; cdr3_aa: CASSYGGGSREQFF
v_call: TRBV12-3/TRBV12-4; j_call: TRBJ1-4; cdr3_length: 13; cdr3_aa: CASSLGGIGELFF
v_call: TRBV25-1; j_call: TRBJ1-1; cdr3_length: 11; cdr3_aa: CAARGNTEAFF
v_call: TRBV6-5; j_call: TRBJ1-1; cdr3_length: 14; cdr3_aa: CASSTTGRSTEAFF
v_call: TRBV20-1; j_call: TRBJ1-5; cdr3_length: 14; cdr3_aa: CSASRQSAGWPQHF